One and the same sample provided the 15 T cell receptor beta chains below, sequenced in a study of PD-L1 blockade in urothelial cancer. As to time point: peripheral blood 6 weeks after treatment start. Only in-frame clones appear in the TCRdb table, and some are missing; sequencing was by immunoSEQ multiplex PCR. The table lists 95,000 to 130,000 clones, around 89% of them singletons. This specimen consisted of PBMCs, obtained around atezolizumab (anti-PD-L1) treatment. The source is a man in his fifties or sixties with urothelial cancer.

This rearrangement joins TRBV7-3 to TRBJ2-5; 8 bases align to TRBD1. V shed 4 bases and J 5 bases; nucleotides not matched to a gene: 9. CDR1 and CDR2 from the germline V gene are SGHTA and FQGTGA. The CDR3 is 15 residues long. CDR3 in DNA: TGTGCCAGCAGCTCAGGGGGCGGCTGGGAGGAGACCCAGTACTTC. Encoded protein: CASSSGGGWEETQYF.

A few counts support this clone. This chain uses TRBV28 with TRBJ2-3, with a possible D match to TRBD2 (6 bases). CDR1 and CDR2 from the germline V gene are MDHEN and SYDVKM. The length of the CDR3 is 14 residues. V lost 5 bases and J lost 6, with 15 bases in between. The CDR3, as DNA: TGTGCCAGCAGTCGATTCCGGGAGCGCGATACGCAGTATTTT. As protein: CASSRFRERDTQYF.

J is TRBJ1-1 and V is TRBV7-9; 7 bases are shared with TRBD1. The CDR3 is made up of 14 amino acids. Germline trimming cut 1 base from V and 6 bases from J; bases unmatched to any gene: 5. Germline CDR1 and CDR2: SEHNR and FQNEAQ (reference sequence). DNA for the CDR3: TGTGCCAGCAGCTTAGGACAGGGAGGTCCTGAAGCTTTCTTT. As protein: CASSLGQGGPEAFF. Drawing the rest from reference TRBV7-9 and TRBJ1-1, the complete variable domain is DTGVSQNPRHKITKRGQNVTFRCDPISEHNRLYWYRQTLGQGPEFLTYFQNEAQLEKSRLLSDRFSAERPKGSFSTLEIQRTEQGDSAMYLCASSLGQGGPEAFFGQGTRLTVV.

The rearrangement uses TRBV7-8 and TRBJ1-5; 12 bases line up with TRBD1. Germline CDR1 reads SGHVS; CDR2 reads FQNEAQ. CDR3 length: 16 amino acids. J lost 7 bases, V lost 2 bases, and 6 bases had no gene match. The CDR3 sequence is CASSLSGQGARQPQHF. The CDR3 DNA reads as TGTGCCAGCAGCTTATCGGGACAGGGGGCGAGGCAGCCCCAGCATTTT.

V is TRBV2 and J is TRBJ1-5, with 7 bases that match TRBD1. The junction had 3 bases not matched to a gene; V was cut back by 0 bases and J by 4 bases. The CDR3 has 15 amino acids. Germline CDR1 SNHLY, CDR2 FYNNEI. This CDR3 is CASSEAGQTNQPQHF. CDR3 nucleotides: TGTGCCAGCAGTGAAGCGGGACAGACTAATCAGCCCCAGCATTTT.

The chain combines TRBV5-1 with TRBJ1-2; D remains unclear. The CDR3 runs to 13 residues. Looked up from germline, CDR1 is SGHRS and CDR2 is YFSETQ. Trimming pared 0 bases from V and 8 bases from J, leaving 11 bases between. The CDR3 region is CASSLDGPRGYTF. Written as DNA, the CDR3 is TGCGCCAGCAGCTTGGACGGTCCAAGAGGCTACACCTTC. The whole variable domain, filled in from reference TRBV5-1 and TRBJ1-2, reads KAGVTQTPRYLIKTRGQQVTLSCSPISGHRSVSWYQQTPGQGLQFLFEYFSETQRNKGNFPGRFSGRQFSNSRSEMNVSTLELGDSALYLCASSLDGPRGYTFGSGTRLTVV.

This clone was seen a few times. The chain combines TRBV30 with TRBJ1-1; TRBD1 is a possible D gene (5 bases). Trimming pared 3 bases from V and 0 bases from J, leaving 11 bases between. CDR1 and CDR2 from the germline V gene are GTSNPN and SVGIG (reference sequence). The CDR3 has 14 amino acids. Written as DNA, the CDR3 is TGTGCCTGGAGGGGGCGGGGAATGAACACTGAAGCTTTCTTT. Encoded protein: CAWRGRGMNTEAFF.

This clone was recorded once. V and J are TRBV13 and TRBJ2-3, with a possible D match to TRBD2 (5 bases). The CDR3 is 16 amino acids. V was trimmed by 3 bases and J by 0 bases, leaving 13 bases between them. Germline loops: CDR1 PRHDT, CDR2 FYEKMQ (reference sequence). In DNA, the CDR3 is TGTGCCAGCAGCTTGGGAGTCCCGATTAGCACAGATACGCAGTATTTT. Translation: CASSLGVPISTDTQYF.

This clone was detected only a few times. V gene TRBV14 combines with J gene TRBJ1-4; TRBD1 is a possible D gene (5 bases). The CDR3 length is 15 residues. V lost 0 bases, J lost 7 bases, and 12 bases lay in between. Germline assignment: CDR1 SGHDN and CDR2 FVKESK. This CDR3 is CASSQDRGFGEKLFF. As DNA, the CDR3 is TGTGCCAGCAGCCAAGATCGGGGGTTCGGTGAAAAACTGTTTTTT.

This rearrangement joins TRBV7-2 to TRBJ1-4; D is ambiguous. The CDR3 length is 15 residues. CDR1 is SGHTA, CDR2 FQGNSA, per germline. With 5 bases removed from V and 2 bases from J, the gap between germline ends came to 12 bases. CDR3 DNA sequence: TGTGCCAGCAGCCCTCAGGTGCAGACTAATGAAAAACTGTTTTTT. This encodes CASSPQVQTNEKLFF.

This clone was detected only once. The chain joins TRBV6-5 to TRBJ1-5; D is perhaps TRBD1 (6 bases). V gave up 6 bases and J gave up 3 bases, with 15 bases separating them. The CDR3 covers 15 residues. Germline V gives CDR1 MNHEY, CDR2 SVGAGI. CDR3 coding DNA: TGTGCCAGCAGGGAAACAGGGAACAACAATCAGCCCCAGCATTTT. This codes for CASRETGNNNQPQHF.

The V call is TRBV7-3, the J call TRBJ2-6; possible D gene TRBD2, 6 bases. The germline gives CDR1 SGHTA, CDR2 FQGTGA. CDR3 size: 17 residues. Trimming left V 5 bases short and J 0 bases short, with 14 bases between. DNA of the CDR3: TGTGCCAGCAGCCCAGCGGGCCCTATCTCTGGGGCCAACGTCCTGACTTTC. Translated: CASSPAGPISGANVLTF.

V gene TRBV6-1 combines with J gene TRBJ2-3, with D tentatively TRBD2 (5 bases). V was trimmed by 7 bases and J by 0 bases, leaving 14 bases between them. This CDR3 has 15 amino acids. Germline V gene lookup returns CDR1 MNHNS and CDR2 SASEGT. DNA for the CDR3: TGTGCCAGCACGGTCCCTGCGGGTAGCACAGATACGCAGTATTTT. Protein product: CASTVPAGSTDTQYF.

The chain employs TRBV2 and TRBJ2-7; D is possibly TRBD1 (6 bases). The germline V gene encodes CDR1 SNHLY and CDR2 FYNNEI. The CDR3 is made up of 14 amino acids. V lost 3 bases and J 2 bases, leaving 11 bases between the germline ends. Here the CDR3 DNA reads TGTGCCAGCAGTGAGACAGGAGCTCCCTACGAGCAGTACTTC. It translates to CASSETGAPYEQYF.

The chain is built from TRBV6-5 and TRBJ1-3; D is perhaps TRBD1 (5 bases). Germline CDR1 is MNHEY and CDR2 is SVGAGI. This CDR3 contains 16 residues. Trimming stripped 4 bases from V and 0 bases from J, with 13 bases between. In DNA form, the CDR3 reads TGTGCCAGCAGTTCCGGCAGGGACTTCTCTGGAAACACCATATATTTT. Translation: CASSSGRDFSGNTIYF.